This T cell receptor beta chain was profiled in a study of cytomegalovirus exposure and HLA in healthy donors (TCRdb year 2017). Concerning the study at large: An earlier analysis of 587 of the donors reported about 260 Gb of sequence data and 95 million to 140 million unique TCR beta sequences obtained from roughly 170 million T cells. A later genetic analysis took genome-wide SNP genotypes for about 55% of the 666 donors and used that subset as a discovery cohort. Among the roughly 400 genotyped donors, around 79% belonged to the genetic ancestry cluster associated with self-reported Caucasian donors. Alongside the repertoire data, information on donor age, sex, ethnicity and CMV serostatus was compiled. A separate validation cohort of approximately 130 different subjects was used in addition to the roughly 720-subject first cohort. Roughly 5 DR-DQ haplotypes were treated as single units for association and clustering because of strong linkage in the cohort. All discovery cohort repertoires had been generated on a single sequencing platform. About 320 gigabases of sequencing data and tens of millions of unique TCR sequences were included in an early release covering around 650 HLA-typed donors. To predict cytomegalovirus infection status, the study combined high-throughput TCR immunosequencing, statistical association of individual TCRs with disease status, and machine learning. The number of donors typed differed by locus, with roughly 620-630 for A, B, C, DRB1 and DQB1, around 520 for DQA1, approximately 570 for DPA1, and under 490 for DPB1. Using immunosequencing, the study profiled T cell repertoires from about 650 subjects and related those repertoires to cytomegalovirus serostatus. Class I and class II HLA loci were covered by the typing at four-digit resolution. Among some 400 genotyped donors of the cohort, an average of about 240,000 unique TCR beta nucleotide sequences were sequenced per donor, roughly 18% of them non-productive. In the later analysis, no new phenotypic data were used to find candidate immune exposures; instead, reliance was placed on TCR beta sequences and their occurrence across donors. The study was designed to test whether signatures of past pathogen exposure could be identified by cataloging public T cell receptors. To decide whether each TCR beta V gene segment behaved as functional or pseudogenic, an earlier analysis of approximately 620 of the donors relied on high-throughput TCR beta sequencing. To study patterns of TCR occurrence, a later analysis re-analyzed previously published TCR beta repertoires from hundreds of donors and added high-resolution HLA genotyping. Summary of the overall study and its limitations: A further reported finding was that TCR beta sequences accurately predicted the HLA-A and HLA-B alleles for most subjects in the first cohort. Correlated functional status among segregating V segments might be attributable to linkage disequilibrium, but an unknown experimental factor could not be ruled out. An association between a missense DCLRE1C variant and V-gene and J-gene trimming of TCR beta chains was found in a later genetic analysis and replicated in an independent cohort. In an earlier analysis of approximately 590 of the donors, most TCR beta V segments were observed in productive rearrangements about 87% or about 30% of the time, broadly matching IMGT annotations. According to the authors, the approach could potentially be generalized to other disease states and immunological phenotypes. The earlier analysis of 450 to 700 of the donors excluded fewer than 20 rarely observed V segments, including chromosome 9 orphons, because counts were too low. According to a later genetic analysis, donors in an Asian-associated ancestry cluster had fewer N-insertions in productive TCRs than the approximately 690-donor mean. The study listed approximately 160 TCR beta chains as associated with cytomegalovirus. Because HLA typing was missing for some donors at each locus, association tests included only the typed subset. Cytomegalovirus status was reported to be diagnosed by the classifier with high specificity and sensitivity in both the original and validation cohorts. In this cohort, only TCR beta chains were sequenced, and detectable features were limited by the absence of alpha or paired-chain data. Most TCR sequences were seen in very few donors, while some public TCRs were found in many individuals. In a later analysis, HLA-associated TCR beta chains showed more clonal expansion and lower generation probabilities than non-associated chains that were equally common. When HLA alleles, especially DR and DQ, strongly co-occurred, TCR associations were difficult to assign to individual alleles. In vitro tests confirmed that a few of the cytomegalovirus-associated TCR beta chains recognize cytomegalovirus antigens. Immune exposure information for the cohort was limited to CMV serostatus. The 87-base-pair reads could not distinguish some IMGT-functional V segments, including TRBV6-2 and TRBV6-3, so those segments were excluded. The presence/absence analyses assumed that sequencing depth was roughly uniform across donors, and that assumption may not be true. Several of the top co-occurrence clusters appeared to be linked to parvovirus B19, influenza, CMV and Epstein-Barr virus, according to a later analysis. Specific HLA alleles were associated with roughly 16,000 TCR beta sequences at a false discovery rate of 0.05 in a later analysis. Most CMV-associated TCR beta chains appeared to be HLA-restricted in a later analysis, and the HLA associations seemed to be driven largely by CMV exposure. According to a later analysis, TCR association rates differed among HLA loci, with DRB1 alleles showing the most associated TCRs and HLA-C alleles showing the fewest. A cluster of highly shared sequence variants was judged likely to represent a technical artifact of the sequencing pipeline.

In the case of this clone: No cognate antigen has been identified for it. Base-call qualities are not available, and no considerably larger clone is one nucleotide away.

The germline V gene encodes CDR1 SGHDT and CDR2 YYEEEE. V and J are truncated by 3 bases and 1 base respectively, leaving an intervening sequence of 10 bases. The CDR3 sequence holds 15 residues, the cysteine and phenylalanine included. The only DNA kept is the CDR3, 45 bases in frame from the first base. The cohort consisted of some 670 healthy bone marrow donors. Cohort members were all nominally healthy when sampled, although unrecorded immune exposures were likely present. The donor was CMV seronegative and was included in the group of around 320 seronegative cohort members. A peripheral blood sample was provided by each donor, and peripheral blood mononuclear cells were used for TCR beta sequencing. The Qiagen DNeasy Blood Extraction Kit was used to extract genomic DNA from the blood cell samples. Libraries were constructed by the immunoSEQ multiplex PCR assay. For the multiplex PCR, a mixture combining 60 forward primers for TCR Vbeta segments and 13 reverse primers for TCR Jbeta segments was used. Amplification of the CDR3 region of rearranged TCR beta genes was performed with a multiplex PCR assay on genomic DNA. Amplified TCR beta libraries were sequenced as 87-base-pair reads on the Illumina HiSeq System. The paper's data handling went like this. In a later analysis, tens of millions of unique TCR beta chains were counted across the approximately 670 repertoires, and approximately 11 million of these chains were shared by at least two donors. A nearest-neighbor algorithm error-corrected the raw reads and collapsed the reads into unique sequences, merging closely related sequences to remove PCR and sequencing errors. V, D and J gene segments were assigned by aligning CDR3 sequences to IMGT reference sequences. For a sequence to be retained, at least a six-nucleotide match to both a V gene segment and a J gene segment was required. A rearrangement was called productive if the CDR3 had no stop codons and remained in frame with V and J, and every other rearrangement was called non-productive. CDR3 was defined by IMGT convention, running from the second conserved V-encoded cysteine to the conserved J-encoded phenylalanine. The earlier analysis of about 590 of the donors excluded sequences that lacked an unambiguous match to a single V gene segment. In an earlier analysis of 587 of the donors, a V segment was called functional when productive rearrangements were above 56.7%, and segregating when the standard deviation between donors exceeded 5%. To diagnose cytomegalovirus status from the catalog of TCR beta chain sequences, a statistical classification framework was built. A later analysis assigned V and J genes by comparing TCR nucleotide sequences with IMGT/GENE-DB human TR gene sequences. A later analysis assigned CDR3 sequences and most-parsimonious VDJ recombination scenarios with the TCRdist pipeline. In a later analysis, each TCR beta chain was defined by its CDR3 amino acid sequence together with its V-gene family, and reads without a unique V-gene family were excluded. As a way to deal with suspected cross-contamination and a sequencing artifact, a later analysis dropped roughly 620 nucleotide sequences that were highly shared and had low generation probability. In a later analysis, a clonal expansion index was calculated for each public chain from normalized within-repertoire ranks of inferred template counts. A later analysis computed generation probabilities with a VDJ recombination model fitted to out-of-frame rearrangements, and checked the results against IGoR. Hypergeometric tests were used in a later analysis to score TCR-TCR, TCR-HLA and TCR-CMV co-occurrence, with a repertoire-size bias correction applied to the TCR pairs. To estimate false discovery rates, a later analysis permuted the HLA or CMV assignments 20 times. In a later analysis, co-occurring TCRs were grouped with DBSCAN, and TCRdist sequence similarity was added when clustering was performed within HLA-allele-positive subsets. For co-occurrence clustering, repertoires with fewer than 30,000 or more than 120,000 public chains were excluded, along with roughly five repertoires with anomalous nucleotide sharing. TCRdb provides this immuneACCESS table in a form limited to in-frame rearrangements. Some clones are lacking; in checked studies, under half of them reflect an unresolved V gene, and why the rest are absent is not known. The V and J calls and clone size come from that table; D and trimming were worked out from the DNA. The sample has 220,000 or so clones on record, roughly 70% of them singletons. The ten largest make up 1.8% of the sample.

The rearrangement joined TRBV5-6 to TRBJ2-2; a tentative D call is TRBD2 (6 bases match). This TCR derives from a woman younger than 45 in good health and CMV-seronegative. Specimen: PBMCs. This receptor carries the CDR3 CASSSLAENTGELFF. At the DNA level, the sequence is TGTGCCAGCAGCTCCTTAGCGGAGAACACCGGGGAGCTGTTTTTT.